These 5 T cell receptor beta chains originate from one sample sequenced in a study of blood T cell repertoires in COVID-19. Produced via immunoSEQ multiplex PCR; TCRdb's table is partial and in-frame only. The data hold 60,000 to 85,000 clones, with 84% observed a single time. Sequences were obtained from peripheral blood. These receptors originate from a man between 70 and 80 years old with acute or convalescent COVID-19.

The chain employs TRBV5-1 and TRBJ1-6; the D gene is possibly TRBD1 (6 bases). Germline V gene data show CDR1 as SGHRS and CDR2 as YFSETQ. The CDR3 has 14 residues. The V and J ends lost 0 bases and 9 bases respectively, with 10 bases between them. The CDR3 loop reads CASSLGDNSSPLHF. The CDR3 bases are TGCGCCAGCAGCTTGGGGGACAACTCTTCACCCCTCCACTTT.

CDR3: CASSSTGVAFF. DNA of the CDR3: TGTGCCAGCAGTTCAACAGGGGTAGCTTTCTTT. The chain joins TRBV6-5 to TRBJ1-1, with TRBD1 identical over 7 bases. The germline V gene has CDR1 MNHEY and CDR2 SVGAGI. J was trimmed by 10 bases and V by 4 bases; bases with no gene match: 3. The CDR3 loop spans 11 amino acids.

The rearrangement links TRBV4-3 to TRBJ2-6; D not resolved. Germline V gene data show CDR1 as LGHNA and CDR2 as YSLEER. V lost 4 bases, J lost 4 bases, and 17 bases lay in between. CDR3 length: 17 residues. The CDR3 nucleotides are TGCGCCAGCAGCCCACCCCCGGGTCCGAGGGGGGCCAACGTCCTGACTTTC. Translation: CASSPPPGPRGANVLTF.

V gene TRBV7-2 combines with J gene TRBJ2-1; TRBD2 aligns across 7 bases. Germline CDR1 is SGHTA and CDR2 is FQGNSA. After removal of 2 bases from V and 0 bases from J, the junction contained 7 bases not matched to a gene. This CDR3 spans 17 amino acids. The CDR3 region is CASSLWFAGASYNEQFF. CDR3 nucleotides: TGTGCCAGCAGCTTATGGTTCGCGGGAGCCTCCTACAATGAGCAGTTCTTC.

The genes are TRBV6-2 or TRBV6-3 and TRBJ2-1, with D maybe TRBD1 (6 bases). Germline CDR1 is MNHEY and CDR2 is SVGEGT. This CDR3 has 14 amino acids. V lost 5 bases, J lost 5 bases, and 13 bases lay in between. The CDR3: CASSHRASNNEQFF. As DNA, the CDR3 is TGTGCCAGCAGTCACAGGGCATCCAACAATGAGCAGTTCTTC.